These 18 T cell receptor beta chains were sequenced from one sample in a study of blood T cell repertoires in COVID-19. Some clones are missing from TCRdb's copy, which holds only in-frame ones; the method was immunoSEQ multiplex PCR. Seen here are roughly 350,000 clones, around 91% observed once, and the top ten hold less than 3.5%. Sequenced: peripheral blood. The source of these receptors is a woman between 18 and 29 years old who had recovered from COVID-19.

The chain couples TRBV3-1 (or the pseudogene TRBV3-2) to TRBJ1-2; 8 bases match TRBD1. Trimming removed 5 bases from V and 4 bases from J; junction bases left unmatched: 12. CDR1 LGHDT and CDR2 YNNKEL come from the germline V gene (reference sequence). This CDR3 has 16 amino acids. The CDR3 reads CASSKAYRGTGYGYTF. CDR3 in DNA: TGTGCCAGCAGCAAAGCCTACAGGGGGACCGGCTATGGCTACACCTTC.

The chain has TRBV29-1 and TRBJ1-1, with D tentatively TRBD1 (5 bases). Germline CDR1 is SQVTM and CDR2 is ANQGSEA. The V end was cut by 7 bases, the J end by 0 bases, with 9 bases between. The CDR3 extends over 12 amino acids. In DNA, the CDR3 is TGCAGCGCCGGACACATGAACACTGAAGCTTTCTTT. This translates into CSAGHMNTEAFF. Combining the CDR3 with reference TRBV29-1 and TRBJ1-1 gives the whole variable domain SAVISQKPSRDICQRGTSLTIQCQVDSQVTMMFWYRQQPGQSLTLIATANQGSEATYESGFVIDKFPISRPNLTFSTLTVSNMSPEDSSIYLCSAGHMNTEAFFGQGTRLTVV.

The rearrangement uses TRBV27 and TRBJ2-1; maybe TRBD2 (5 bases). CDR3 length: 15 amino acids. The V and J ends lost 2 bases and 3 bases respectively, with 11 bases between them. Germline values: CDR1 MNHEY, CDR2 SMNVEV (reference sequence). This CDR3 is CASSLNRELYNEQFF. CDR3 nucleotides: TGTGCCAGCAGTTTAAACCGGGAACTCTACAATGAGCAGTTCTTC.

In nucleotides, the CDR3 is TGTGCCAGCAGCCCTAGCCCCGACGGTTCTAATGAAAAACTGTTTTTT. It encodes CASSPSPDGSNEKLFF. The chain has TRBV4-2 and TRBJ1-4; D unclear. Germline V CDR1 and CDR2: LGHNA, YNFKEQ. V was cut by 4 bases and J by 3 bases, with 15 bases left in between. This CDR3 has 16 residues.

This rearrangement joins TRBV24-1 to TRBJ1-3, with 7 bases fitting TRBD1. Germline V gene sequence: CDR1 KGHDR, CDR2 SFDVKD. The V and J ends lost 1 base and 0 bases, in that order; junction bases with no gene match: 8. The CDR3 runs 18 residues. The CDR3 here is CATSDFVQGLFSGNTIYF. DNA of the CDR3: TGTGCCACCAGTGATTTCGTACAGGGGCTCTTCTCTGGAAACACCATATATTTT.

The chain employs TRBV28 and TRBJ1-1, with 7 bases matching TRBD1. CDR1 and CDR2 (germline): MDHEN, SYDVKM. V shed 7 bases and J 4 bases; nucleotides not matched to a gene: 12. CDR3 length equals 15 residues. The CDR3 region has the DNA TGTGCCAGCAAAAGACAGGGCCGAAGATCCACTGAAGCTTTCTTT. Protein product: CASKRQGRRSTEAFF.

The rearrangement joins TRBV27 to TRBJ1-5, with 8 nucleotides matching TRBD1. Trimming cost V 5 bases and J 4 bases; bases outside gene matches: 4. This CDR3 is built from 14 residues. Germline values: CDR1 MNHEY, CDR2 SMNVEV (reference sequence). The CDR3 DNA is TGTGCCAGCAGTCGGACAGGGTTTAATCAGCCCCAGCATTTT. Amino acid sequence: CASSRTGFNQPQHF.

CDR3 protein: CASRLDSAYEQYV. The CDR3 region has the DNA TGTGCCAGCAGGCTGGACAGCGCCTACGAGCAGTACGTC. The chain uses TRBV6-5 and TRBJ2-7, with D perhaps TRBD1 (6 bases). The V gene's germline CDR1 is MNHEY and CDR2 SVGAGI. Trimming took off 6 bases at V and 2 bases at J, with 11 bases between the two ends. This CDR3 spans 13 amino acids.

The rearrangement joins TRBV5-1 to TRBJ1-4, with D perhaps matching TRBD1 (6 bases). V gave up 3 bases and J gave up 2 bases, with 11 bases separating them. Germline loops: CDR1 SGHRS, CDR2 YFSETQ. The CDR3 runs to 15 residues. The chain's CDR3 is CASSYEGGTNEKLFF. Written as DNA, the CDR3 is TGCGCCAGCAGCTACGAGGGGGGGACTAATGAAAAACTGTTTTTT.

The CDR3, as DNA: TGCGCCAGCAGTCAATCGTCAGGGGGCGACTACGAGCAGTACGTC. This translates into CASSQSSGGDYEQYV. The chain couples TRBV23-1 to TRBJ2-7, with 8 bases matching TRBD1. TRBV23-1 is recorded as an ORF, its role being uncertain. The length of the CDR3 is 15 residues. V shed 0 bases and J 3 bases; nucleotides not matched to a gene: 4.

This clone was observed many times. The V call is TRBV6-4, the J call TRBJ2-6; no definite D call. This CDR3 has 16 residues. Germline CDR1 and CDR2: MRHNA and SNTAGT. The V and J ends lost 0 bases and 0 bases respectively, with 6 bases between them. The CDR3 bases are TGTGCCAGCAGTGACTCAGTTAGCTCTGGGGCCAACGTCCTGACTTTC. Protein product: CASSDSVSSGANVLTF.

CDR3 loop: CASSFRQGMMNTEAFF. CDR3 sequence (DNA): TGTGCCAGCAGCTTCAGACAGGGGATGATGAACACTGAAGCTTTCTTT. This chain links TRBV5-5 with TRBJ1-1; 8 bases fit TRBD1. The CDR3 is made up of 16 amino acids. Per the germline V gene, CDR1 is SGHKS and CDR2 is YYEKEE (reference sequence). The V gene end was trimmed by 2 bases and the J gene end by 0 bases; junction bases not matched to a gene: 6.

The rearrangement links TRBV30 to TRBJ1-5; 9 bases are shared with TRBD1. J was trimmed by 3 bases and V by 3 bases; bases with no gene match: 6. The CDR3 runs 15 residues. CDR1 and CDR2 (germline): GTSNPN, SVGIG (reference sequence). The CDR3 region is CAWSGTGSLNQPQHF. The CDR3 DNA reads TGTGCCTGGAGCGGGACAGGGTCCCTCAATCAGCCCCAGCATTTT.

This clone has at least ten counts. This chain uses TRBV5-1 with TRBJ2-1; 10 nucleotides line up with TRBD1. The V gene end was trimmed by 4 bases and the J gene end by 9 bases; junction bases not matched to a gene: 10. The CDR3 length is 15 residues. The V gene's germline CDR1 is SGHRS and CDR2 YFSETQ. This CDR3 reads CASSPHDRGLVEQFF. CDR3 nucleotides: TGCGCCAGCAGCCCACATGACAGGGGGCTAGTTGAGCAGTTCTTC.

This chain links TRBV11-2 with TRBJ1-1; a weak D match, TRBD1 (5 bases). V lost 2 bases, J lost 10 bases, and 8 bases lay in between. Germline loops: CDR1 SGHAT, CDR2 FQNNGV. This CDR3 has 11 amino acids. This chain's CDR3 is CASSLTGGAFF. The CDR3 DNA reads TGTGCCAGCAGCTTAACCGGGGGAGCTTTCTTT.

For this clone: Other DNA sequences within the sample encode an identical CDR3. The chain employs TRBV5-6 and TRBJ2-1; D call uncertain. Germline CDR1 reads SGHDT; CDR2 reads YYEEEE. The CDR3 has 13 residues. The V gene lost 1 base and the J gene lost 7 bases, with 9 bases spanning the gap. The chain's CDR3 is CASSLWSRNEQFF. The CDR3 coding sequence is TGTGCCAGCAGCTTGTGGAGTCGAAATGAGCAGTTCTTC.

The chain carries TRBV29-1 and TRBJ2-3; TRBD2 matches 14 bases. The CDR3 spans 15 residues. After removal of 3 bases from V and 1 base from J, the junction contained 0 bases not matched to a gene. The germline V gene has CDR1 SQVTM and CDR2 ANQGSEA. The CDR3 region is CSVEGLAGGTDTQYF. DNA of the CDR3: TGCAGCGTTGAGGGACTAGCGGGAGGCACAGATACGCAGTATTTT.

CDR3 coding DNA: TGTGCCAGCAGCTTAGTCGGGGAAATACAGCCCCAGCATTTT. Translating it yields CASSLVGEIQPQHF. This chain uses TRBV11-2 with TRBJ1-5, with D unresolved. V dropped 1 base and J dropped 7 bases, with 11 bases sitting between them. Germline V gene lookup returns CDR1 SGHAT and CDR2 FQNNGV. The CDR3 contains 14 residues. Drawing the rest from reference TRBV11-2 and TRBJ1-5, the complete variable domain is EAGVAQSPRYKIIEKRQSVAFWCNPISGHATLYWYQQILGQGPKLLIQFQNNGVVDDSQLPKDRFSAERLKGVDSTLKIQPAKLEDSAVYLCASSLVGEIQPQHFGDGTRLSIL.